A selection of T cell receptor beta chains follows, all from one sample in a study of blood T cell repertoires in COVID-19. Method: immunoSEQ multiplex PCR; TCRdb's copy keeps in-frame clones and lacks some. This table holds fewer than 150,000 clones, roughly 82% found once. The sample was peripheral blood. The source of these receptors is a woman in her forties with acute or convalescent COVID-19. Each CDR3 is given with its conserved first and last residue. D genes are given only for firm matches. Clone size is stated in some rows and not others, as once, few, many or a class when expanded.

CDR3 length | D gene | clone size | J gene | V gene | CDR3 DNA | CDR3 protein
15 | TRBD1 | NA | TRBJ1-2 | TRBV4-1 | TGCGCCAGCAGCCCGTCGGGGACAGTGGACTATGGCTACACCTTC | CASSPSGTVDYGYTF
18 | TRBD2 | NA | TRBJ2-2 | TRBV18 | TGTGCCAGCTCAGGCAGGATAACTAGCGGATTGAACACCGGGGAGCTGTTTTTT | CASSGRITSGLNTGELFF
15 | NA | NA | TRBJ1-5 | TRBV9 | TGTGCCAGCAGCGTAGACGGACAGAAAATCAGCCCCCAGCATTTT | CASSVDGQKISPQHF
15 | NA | NA | TRBJ2-7 | TRBV18 | TGTGCCAGCTCACCACAAGGAGTGTCCTCCTACGAGCAGTACTTC | CASSPQGVSSYEQYF
14 | TRBD2 | NA | TRBJ2-5 | TRBV10-3 | TGTGCCATCAGTGAAAGCGGGGGGAGGGAGACCCAGTACTTC | CAISESGGRETQYF
15 | NA | NA | TRBJ1-2 | TRBV2 | TGTGCCAGCAGTTCCCTGGGCCTGGAGGCCCTTGGCCACACCTTC | CASSSLGLEALGHTF
13 | NA | once | TRBJ1-5 | TRBV30 | TGTGCCTGGAGTGAGGACAGTAATCAGCCCCAGCATTTT | CAWSEDSNQPQHF
15 | TRBD1 | NA | TRBJ2-7 | TRBV7-2 | TGTGCCAGCAGCCGTAATGGACAGGGCTACTACGAGCAGTACTTC | CASSRNGQGYYEQYF
13 | NA | NA | TRBJ1-2 | TRBV12-3/TRBV12-4 | TGTGCCAGCACCAAACTCCAGGGAAATGGCTACACCTTC | CASTKLQGNGYTF
15 | NA | NA | TRBJ1-2 | TRBV27 | TGTGCCAGCAGTTTAGGGGCAGGGGCACCCTATGGCTACACCTTC | CASSLGAGAPYGYTF
12 | NA | NA | TRBJ1-1 | TRBV6-5 | TGTGCCAGCAGATACACTGGTATTGAAGCTTTCTTT | CASRYTGIEAFF
15 | TRBD1 | NA | TRBJ1-5 | TRBV5-4 | TGTGCCAGCAGCCGCGGGACAGCTAGCAATCAGCCCCAGCATTTT | CASSRGTASNQPQHF
15 | NA | NA | TRBJ1-6 | TRBV6-2/TRBV6-3 | TGTGCCAGCAGTACCGGACAGAACTACAATTCACCCCTCCACTTT | CASSTGQNYNSPLHF
14 | NA | NA | TRBJ2-7 | TRBV19 | TGTGCCAGTAGTATAGGTACCAGGGCCAACGAGCAGTACTTC | CASSIGTRANEQYF
17 | NA | NA | TRBJ1-3 | TRBV11-2 | TGTGCCAGCAGCTCCAGTGGGAGCTCCCTCTCTGGAAACACCATATATTTT | CASSSSGSSLSGNTIYF
17 | NA | NA | TRBJ2-6 | TRBV5-1 | TGCGCCAGCAGCTTGGGCGGTTATAGCTCTGGGGCCAACGTCCTGACTTTC | CASSLGGYSSGANVLTF
13 | TRBD1 | NA | TRBJ1-2 | TRBV18 | TGTGCCAGCTCACCGACAGGGCCCTATGGCTACACCTTC | CASSPTGPYGYTF
14 | NA | NA | TRBJ1-1 | TRBV28 | TGTGCCAGCATTAGAGGTACCCTGAACACTGAAGCTTTCTTT | CASIRGTLNTEAFF
11 | NA | NA | TRBJ2-3 | TRBV2 | TGTGCCAGCAGTATAGTAGATACGCAGTATTTT | CASSIVDTQYF
14 | TRBD1 | NA | TRBJ1-5 | TRBV3-1/TRBV3-2 | TGTGCCAGCAGCGGGGGGACAGGGAGGCAGCCCCAGCATTTT | CASSGGTGRQPQHF
20 | TRBD2 | NA | TRBJ2-1 | TRBV2 | TGTGCCAGCAGTGAAGCGTGGCGAGTCCGGGGGACTAGCGGATACAATGAGCAGTTCTTC | CASSEAWRVRGTSGYNEQFF
14 | TRBD1 | once | TRBJ2-7 | TRBV6-5 | TGTGCCAGCAGCCAGGACAGGGTGAACCGCGAGCAGTACTTC | CASSQDRVNREQYF
13 | TRBD1 | NA | TRBJ2-7 | TRBV20-1 | TGCAGTGCTAGTAGGGGGCAGGGCTACGAGCAGTACTTC | CSASRGQGYEQYF
16 | TRBD1 | NA | TRBJ2-3 | TRBV5-6 | TGTGCCAGCAGCTTGGCCCGGACAGGAGACACAGATACGCAGTATTTT | CASSLARTGDTDTQYF
16 | TRBD1 | once | TRBJ1-3 | TRBV6-1 | TGTGCCAGCAGTGACAGGACAGGGGGTTTTGGAAACACCATATATTTT | CASSDRTGGFGNTIYF
13 | NA | NA | TRBJ1-4 | TRBV4-3 | TGCGCCAGCAGCCAAGACAGGGTCCAAAAACTGTTTTTT | CASSQDRVQKLFF
17 | TRBD1 | NA | TRBJ2-2 | TRBV7-2 | TGTGCCAGCAGCTTATTCCATACAGGGGGACTCACCGGGGAGCTGTTTTTT | CASSLFHTGGLTGELFF
13 | TRBD1 | once | TRBJ2-7 | TRBV12-3/TRBV12-4 | TGTGCCAGCAACAGGGGGCTGAACTACGAGCAGTACTTC | CASNRGLNYEQYF
13 | NA | NA | TRBJ2-3 | TRBV20-1 | TGCAGTGCTAGTGTGCGGGGTGGCGATACGCAGTATTTT | CSASVRGGDTQYF
13 | NA | NA | TRBJ1-1 | TRBV9 | TGTGCCAGCAGCCCTACAGGGAGGGCTGAAGCTTTCTTT | CASSPTGRAEAFF
13 | NA | NA | TRBJ1-1 | TRBV9 | TGTGCCAGCAGCCCTCTCCCGGACACTGAAGCTTTCTTT | CASSPLPDTEAFF
13 | NA | NA | TRBJ2-7 | TRBV6-5 | TGTGCCAGCAGGCGGCAACCCTCTAGAGAGCAGTACTTC | CASRRQPSREQYF
15 | TRBD2 | NA | TRBJ2-3 | TRBV30 | TGTGCCAGGTCTAGCGGGGGGGCGGTTCAAGATACGCAGTATTTT | CARSSGGAVQDTQYF
16 | TRBD1 | NA | TRBJ2-5 | TRBV29-1 | TGCAGCGTTGGAATGAGGGGACAGGGGAAGAGAGAGACCCAGTACTTC | CSVGMRGQGKRETQYF
13 | NA | NA | TRBJ2-1 | TRBV29-1 | TGCAGCGTTGGACTAGGGATGAGGAATGAGCAGTTCTTC | CSVGLGMRNEQFF